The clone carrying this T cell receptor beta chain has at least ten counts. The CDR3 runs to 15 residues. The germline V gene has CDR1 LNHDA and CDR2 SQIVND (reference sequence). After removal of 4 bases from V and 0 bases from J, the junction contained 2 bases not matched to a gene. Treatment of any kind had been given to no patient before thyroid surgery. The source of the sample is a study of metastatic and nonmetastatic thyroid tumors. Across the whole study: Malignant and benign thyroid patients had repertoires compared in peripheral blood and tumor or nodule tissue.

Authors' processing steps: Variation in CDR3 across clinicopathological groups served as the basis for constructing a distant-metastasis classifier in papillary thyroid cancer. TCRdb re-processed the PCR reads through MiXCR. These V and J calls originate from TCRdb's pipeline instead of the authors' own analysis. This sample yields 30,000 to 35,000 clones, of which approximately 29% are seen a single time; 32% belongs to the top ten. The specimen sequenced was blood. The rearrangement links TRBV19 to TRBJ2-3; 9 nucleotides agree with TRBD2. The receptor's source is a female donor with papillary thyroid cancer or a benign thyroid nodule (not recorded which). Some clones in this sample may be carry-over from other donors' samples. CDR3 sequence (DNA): TGTGCCAGTAGTACTAGCGGGATGAGCACAGATACGCAGTATTTT. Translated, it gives CASSTSGMSTDTQYF.